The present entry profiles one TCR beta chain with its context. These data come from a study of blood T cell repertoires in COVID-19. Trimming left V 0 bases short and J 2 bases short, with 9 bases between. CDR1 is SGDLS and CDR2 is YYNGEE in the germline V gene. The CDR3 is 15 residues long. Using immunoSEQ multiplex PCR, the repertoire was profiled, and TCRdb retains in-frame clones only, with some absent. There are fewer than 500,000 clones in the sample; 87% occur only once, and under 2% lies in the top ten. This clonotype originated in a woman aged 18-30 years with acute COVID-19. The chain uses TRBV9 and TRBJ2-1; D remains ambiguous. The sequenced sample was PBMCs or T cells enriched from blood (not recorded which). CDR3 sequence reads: CASSVGLNAYNEQFF. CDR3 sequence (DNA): TGTGCCAGCAGCGTAGGACTTAATGCCTACAATGAGCAGTTCTTC.